This T cell receptor beta chain was found in a study of a mutant IDH1 vaccine in newly diagnosed glioma. Generated by immunoSEQ multiplex PCR, the TCRdb table keeps only in-frame clones and is missing some. The sample has about 74,000 clones; about 88% are singletons. In regard to this clone: Its target is unknown.

Trimming pared 3 bases from V and 1 base from J, leaving 19 bases between. Germline V gene lookup returns CDR1 GTSNPN and CDR2 SVGIG (reference sequence). CDR3 length equals 16 residues. Time point indicated: week 35, safety follow-up. The content of each vaccine dose was 300 ug of mutant IDH1 20-mer peptide, and topical imiquimod accompanied it. This rearrangement joins TRBV30 to TRBJ2-7, with D perhaps given as TRBD1 or TRBD2 (6 bases each). The sequencing used PBMCs, collected from a glioma patient whose treatment included an IDH1 peptide vaccine. This clonotype originated in a man aged 25-45 years with glioma. The CDR3 is CAWSVRLGAGSYEQYF. CDR3 in DNA: TGTGCCTGGAGCGTCAGATTGGGGGCGGGATCCTACGAGCAGTACTTC.